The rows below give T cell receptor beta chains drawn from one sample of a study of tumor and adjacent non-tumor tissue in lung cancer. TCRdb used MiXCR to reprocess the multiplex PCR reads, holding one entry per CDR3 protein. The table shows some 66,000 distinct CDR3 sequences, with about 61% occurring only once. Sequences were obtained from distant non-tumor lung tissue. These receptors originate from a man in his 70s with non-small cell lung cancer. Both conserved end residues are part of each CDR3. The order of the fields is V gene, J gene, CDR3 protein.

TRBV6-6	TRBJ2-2	CASISGLAGDPNTGELFF
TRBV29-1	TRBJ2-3	CSTTGTGDRDTQYF
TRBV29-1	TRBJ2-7	CSGLGQTGEQYF
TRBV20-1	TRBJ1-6	CSAKVTGTGMFSPLHF
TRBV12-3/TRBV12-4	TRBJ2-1	CASSLAASGIGHFF
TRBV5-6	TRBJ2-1	CASSFFSGGTRVNEQFF
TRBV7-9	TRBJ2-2	CAGSPEAAGELFF
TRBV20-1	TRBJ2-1	CSARGLSGNEQFF
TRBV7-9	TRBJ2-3	CASSGPGQRAPTDTQYF
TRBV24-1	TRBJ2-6	CATSDLRTEYGANVLTF
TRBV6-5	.	CASSYSTGSDQLQYF
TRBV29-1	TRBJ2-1	CSETLWQCANEQIF
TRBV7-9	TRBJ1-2	CASDPHWGHNYGYTF
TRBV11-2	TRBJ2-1	CGSSRDYFLDNEQFF
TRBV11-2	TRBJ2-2	CASSPEETAELFF
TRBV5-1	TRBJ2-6	CASSEQGSGANVLTF
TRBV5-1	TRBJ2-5	CASSLGTETQYF
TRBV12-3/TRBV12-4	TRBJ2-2	CASSLQGGYTGELFF
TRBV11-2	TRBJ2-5	CASSQQRTVQKTQYF
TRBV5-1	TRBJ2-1	CASSLGRTRGEQFF
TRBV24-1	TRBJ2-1	CATSDQDPSSYNEQFF
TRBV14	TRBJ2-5	CASSLGLAGVETQYF
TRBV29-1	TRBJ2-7	CSVVTSGIREQYF
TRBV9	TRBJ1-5	CAGNSGGDQRNQPQHF
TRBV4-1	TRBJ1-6	CASSHRDSPLHF
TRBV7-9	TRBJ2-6	CASSLRSSGANVLTF
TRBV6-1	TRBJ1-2	CASSEFSFFGYTF
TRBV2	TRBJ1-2	CASNPARGYTF
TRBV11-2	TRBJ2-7	CVSSLDNYRDSPYEQYF